The present T cell receptor beta chain was sequenced within a study of cytomegalovirus exposure and HLA in healthy donors. The study, taken as a whole, reports: Associated with cytomegalovirus, according to the listing, were 150 to 200 TCR beta chains. Later work found that TCR association rates differed between HLA loci; DRB1 had the most and HLA-C the fewest. Indistinguishable V segments, including TRBV6-2 and TRBV6-3, were excluded.

On this clone itself: Its antigen is still unknown.

This CDR3 comprises 16 residues. Germline values: CDR1 SGHDN, CDR2 FVKESK. The V and J ends lost 1 base and 2 bases respectively, with 14 bases between them. Use of 60 Vbeta and 13 Jbeta primers characterized the PCR. Using immunoSEQ multiplex PCR, the repertoire was profiled, and TCRdb retains in-frame clones only, with some absent. The sample has roughly 99,000 clones; around 77% are singletons. The sequence was collected from a male donor in good health and CMV-seronegative. Source material: PBMCs. V gene TRBV14 combines with J gene TRBJ1-2; no clear D gene. The CDR3 region is CASSQVSGSRNYGYTF. The CDR3 nucleotides read TGTGCCAGCAGCCAAGTATCCGGGTCGCGGAACTATGGCTACACCTTC.